The 27 T cell receptor beta chains listed next were all sequenced from one sample in a study of shared clonotypes between healthy human individuals. The protocol was immunoSEQ multiplex PCR, while the TCRdb copy is restricted to in-frame clones and leaves out a portion. The sample includes some 2.3 million clones, 80% to 95% of them seen just once. Sequenced input: naive CD4+ T cells from PBMCs. Noted subset: CD45RA+ positively selected. The receptors derive from a man aged 18-30 years in good health. Some clones in this sample may be carry-over from other donors' samples.

The chain carries TRBV14 and TRBJ2-1; 8 bases are shared with TRBD2. V shed 5 bases, J shed 9 bases, and the junction held 9 bases outside the gene matches. CDR1 is SGHDN, CDR2 FVKESK, per germline. This CDR3 has 14 amino acids. The DNA for the CDR3 is TGTGCCAGCAGCACCCCGGGACTAGGACGTGAGCAGTTCTTC. It encodes CASSTPGLGREQFF.

The chain couples TRBV27 to TRBJ2-2, with unresolved D. CDR1 is MNHEY and CDR2 is SMNVEV in the germline V gene (reference sequence). The length of the CDR3 is 14 residues. The V gene lost 3 bases and the J gene lost 5 bases, with 10 bases spanning the gap. CDR3 bases: TGTGCCAGCAGTTTCTCCAGGTTGACCGGGGAGCTGTTTTTT. Protein product: CASSFSRLTGELFF.

This clone was seen just once. The chain carries TRBV13 and TRBJ2-5; 8 nucleotides line up with TRBD2. The CDR3 is made up of 15 amino acids. V trimming: 4 bases; J trimming: 5 bases; junction bases outside the gene matches: 9. CDR1 is PRHDT and CDR2 is FYEKMQ in the germline V gene (reference sequence). The CDR3 is CASSYSAGGFETQYF. CDR3 DNA sequence: TGTGCCAGCAGCTATTCGGCGGGAGGTTTTGAGACCCAGTACTTC.

The chain has TRBV7-9 and TRBJ1-5; unclear D gene. The CDR3 sequence is 12 residues long. V shed 4 bases and J shed 9 bases, with 10 bases lying between them. Germline values: CDR1 SEHNR, CDR2 FQNEAQ (reference sequence). In DNA, the CDR3 is TGTGCCAGCAGCTCCTTAGTGGCGCCCCAGCATTTT. It translates to CASSSLVAPQHF. The variable domain in full, completed from reference TRBV7-9 and TRBJ1-5, reads DTGVSQNPRHKITKRGQNVTFRCDPISEHNRLYWYRQTLGQGPEFLTYFQNEAQLEKSRLLSDRFSAERPKGSFSTLEIQRTEQGDSAMYLCASSSLVAPQHFGDGTRLSIL.

J is TRBJ2-3 and V is TRBV2; maybe TRBD2 (6 bases). The germline gives CDR1 SNHLY, CDR2 FYNNEI. CDR3 length: 13 residues. V gave up 6 bases and J gave up 6 bases, with 13 bases separating them. CDR3 loop: CASRRGLPDTQYF. The DNA of the CDR3 is TGTGCCAGCAGGCGTGGACTACCCGATACGCAGTATTTT.

This rearrangement joins TRBV6-5 to TRBJ1-3; no clear D gene. This CDR3 has 15 residues. Germline CDR1 reads MNHEY; CDR2 reads SVGAGI. Trimming shortened V by 6 bases and J by 0 bases, and 12 bases separated the two germline ends. The DNA of the CDR3 is TGTGCCAGCAGGGGAAGCCAAAACTCTGGAAACACCATATATTTT. It codes for CASRGSQNSGNTIYF.

This clone was found once. The chain joins TRBV4-1 to TRBJ2-3; TRBD1 or TRBD2 may be the D gene (5 bases each). V lost 7 bases to trimming and J lost 7 bases, with 18 bases between them. Germline assignment: CDR1 MGHRA and CDR2 YSYEKL. The CDR3 runs 14 residues. The CDR3, as DNA: TGCGCCAGCACCGCTCCATGGGGGTCTAATACGCAGTATTTT. Protein sequence: CASTAPWGSNTQYF.

V gene TRBV5-6 combines with J gene TRBJ2-2, with TRBD1 identical over 7 bases. Trimming at V came to 3 bases and at J to 0 bases, leaving 5 bases not matched to a gene. Germline CDR1 is SGHDT and CDR2 is YYEEEE. The CDR3 extends over 16 amino acids. The CDR3 here is CASSSRTGANTGELFF. The CDR3 bases are TGTGCCAGCAGCTCCAGGACAGGCGCGAACACCGGGGAGCTGTTTTTT. Based on the CDR3 plus reference TRBV5-6 and TRBJ2-2, the full variable domain is DAGVTQSPTHLIKTRGQQVTLRCSPKSGHDTVSWYQQALGQGPQFIFQYYEEEERQRGNFPDRFSGHQFPNYSSELNVNALLLGDSALYLCASSSRTGANTGELFFGEGSRLTVL.

The chain is built from TRBV18 and TRBJ2-5; 8 positions agree with TRBD1. This CDR3 is built from 15 residues. Germline loops: CDR1 KGHSH, CDR2 LQKENI. V shed 5 bases and J 5 bases; nucleotides not matched to a gene: 10. DNA for the CDR3: TGTGCCAGCTCAAGGCAGGGGGCTACAGAGGAGACCCAGTACTTC. This codes for CASSRQGATEETQYF. Filled out from reference TRBV18 and TRBJ2-5, the complete variable domain reads NAGVMQNPRHLVRRRGQEARLRCSPMKGHSHVYWYRQLPEEGLKFMVYLQKENIIDESGMPKERFSAEFPKEGPSILRIQQVVRGDSAAYFCASSRQGATEETQYFGPGTRLLVL.

This chain connects TRBV5-6 to TRBJ2-7; TRBD2 agrees at 14 bases. V trimming: 2 bases; J trimming: 0 bases; junction bases outside the gene matches: 10. The CDR3 is made up of 19 amino acids. In germline, CDR1 is SGHDT, CDR2 YYEEEE. CDR3 sequence reads: CASSFLGLAGAKSSYEQYF. The CDR3 nucleotides are TGTGCCAGCAGCTTCCTGGGACTAGCGGGAGCGAAGAGCTCCTACGAGCAGTACTTC. Variable domain in full (rest from reference TRBV5-6 and TRBJ2-7): DAGVTQSPTHLIKTRGQQVTLRCSPKSGHDTVSWYQQALGQGPQFIFQYYEEEERQRGNFPDRFSGHQFPNYSSELNVNALLLGDSALYLCASSFLGLAGAKSSYEQYFGPGTRLTVT.

The rearrangement links TRBV11-2 to TRBJ1-2; D gene uncertain. V was cut by 5 bases and J by 10 bases, with 17 bases left in between. The CDR3 runs to 13 residues. Germline V gene data show CDR1 as SGHAT and CDR2 as FQNNGV. The CDR3 nucleotides read TGTGCCAGCAGCCTAGGATTTCGGTCTGACTACACCTTC. It encodes CASSLGFRSDYTF.

The chain links TRBV4-1 to TRBJ2-5, with D perhaps TRBD1 (5 bases). Germline-derived CDR1 and CDR2 are MGHRA and YSYEKL. CDR3 length: 15 residues. Trimming took off 1 base at V and 1 base at J, with 10 bases between the two ends. In DNA form, the CDR3 reads TGCGCCAGCAGCCAAGGGGGCTCAGGCCAAGAGACCCAGTACTTC. Translation gives CASSQGGSGQETQYF.

This chain connects TRBV12-1 to TRBJ2-5; the DNA was not used to check the table's D call, TRBD2. TRBV12-1 is described as a pseudogene. The CDR3 contains 16 residues. The CDR3 sequence is CASSPSCSGRKETQYF. Here the CDR3 DNA reads TGTGCCAGCAGCCCGTCCTGTAGCGGGAGAAAAGAGACCCAGTACTTC.

CDR3: CASSLVSTGGQWEQYF. The CDR3 DNA reads TGTGCCAGCAGCTTGGTTTCTACAGGGGGTCAGTGGGAGCAGTACTTC. This sequence joins TRBV5-5 and TRBJ2-7; 8 nucleotides agree with TRBD1. The CDR3 runs to 16 residues. The germline V gene has CDR1 SGHKS and CDR2 YYEKEE (reference sequence). The junction had 12 bases not matched to a gene; V was cut back by 0 bases and J by 7 bases.

V is TRBV7-2 and J is TRBJ2-5; possible D gene TRBD1, 6 bases. The germline V and J ends were trimmed by 2 bases and 2 bases, with 9 bases remaining between them. The germline CDR1 and CDR2 sequences are SGHTA and FQGNSA. This CDR3 contains 14 residues. This CDR3 is CASSLMGAQETQYF. Here the CDR3 DNA reads TGTGCCAGCAGCTTAATGGGGGCTCAAGAGACCCAGTACTTC.

As for this clone: At the DNA level, this CDR3 is encoded by other sequences in the same sample as well. This CDR3 is CASSPRGLNTEAFF. In DNA, the CDR3 is TGTGCCAGCTCACCCCGAGGGTTGAACACTGAAGCTTTCTTT. The genes are TRBV18 and TRBJ1-1, with D uncertain. This CDR3 has 14 amino acids. Trimming took 3 bases from V and 0 from J, leaving 8 bases between them. The germline CDR1 and CDR2 sequences are KGHSH and LQKENI. Full variable domain (outside the CDR3, taken from reference TRBV18 and TRBJ1-1): NAGVMQNPRHLVRRRGQEARLRCSPMKGHSHVYWYRQLPEEGLKFMVYLQKENIIDESGMPKERFSAEFPKEGPSILRIQQVVRGDSAAYFCASSPRGLNTEAFFGQGTRLTVV.

The gene calls are TRBV30 and TRBJ2-1, with D tentatively TRBD2 (6 bases). Trimming stripped 5 bases from V and 6 bases from J, with 23 bases between. The CDR3 loop spans 16 amino acids. Looked up from germline, CDR1 is GTSNPN and CDR2 is SVGIG (reference sequence). DNA for the CDR3: TGTGCCTGGTCAGAGAGTATAACGGGAGCAGGCAATGAGCAGTTCTTC. This encodes CAWSESITGAGNEQFF.

The V call is TRBV28, the J call TRBJ2-7, with D perhaps matching TRBD1 (6 bases). The CDR3 spans 12 residues. Germline assignment: CDR1 MDHEN and CDR2 SYDVKM. V lost 6 bases, J lost 6 bases, and 12 bases lay in between. The CDR3 nucleotides are TGTGCCAGCAGGACAGGCGGGTTCGAGCAGTACTTC. Translation: CASRTGGFEQYF.

V usage is TRBV10-3 and J usage is TRBJ2-7; 10 positions match TRBD1. Germline V CDR1 and CDR2: ENHRY, SYGVKD. The length of the CDR3 is 16 residues. The trim removed 11 bases at V and 3 bases at J, leaving 16 bases unmatched. The CDR3, as DNA: TGTGCCCACAGCCAATTACGAGGGACAGGGGACTACGAGCAGTACTTC. It yields the protein CAHSQLRGTGDYEQYF.

The chain links TRBV29-1 to TRBJ2-5; no clear D gene. Germline V gene lookup returns CDR1 SQVTM and CDR2 ANQGSEA. The V end lost 7 bases, the J end lost 2 bases, and 11 bases lay between the germline ends. CDR3 length: 12 amino acids. CDR3: CSGLTGQETQYF. The DNA for the CDR3 is TGCAGCGGTCTCACTGGACAAGAGACCCAGTACTTC.

The chain uses TRBV4-2 and TRBJ1-5, with 10 bases lining up with TRBD1. Looked up from germline, CDR1 is LGHNA and CDR2 is YNFKEQ. This CDR3 contains 16 residues. The ends lost 2 bases at V and 4 bases at J; junction bases unmatched: 5. The CDR3 sequence is CASSQLDRGLNQPQHF. Written as DNA, the CDR3 is TGTGCCAGCAGCCAATTAGACAGGGGGCTAAATCAGCCCCAGCATTTT.

The V call is TRBV28, the J call TRBJ2-5; D may be TRBD1 (5 bases). CDR1 MDHEN and CDR2 SYDVKM come from the germline V gene. The CDR3 length is 14 residues. V lost 8 bases, J lost 5 bases, and 18 bases lay in between. CDR3: CASSPAGLAETQYF. Here the CDR3 DNA reads TGTGCCAGCTCCCCGGCAGGGCTTGCGGAGACCCAGTACTTC.

The V gene is TRBV19, the J gene TRBJ2-6, with TRBD1 matching over 11 bases. V lost 5 bases and J lost 2; bases outside the gene matches: 5. This CDR3 has 17 residues. Germline CDR1 is LNHDA and CDR2 is SQIVND (reference sequence). This CDR3 reads CASSPGQGAPGANVLTF. CDR3 nucleotides: TGTGCCAGTAGTCCTGGACAGGGGGCGCCTGGGGCCAACGTCCTGACTTTC.

The chain joins TRBV28 to TRBJ2-3; D is perhaps TRBD1 or TRBD2 (5 bases each). Germline CDR1 is MDHEN and CDR2 is SYDVKM. The CDR3 loop spans 15 amino acids. V was clipped by 2 bases and J by 5 bases, with 14 bases between them. The CDR3 nucleotides are TGTGCCAGCAGTTTAGCCGGGACCGCCCAAGATACGCAGTATTTT. Translated: CASSLAGTAQDTQYF.

This chain connects TRBV5-4 to TRBJ1-4; tentatively, D is TRBD1 (5 bases). Germline V gene data show CDR1 as SGHNT and CDR2 as YYREEE (reference sequence). V was shortened by 4 bases and J by 5 bases, with 12 bases between the two germline ends. This CDR3 has 14 amino acids. The CDR3: CASSGGGLNEKLFF. CDR3 sequence (DNA): TGTGCCAGCAGCGGGGGGGGACTGAATGAAAAACTGTTTTTT.

In regard to this clone: The sample carries other DNA sequences with the same CDR3. The J gene is TRBJ1-1, the V gene TRBV27, with D possibly matching TRBD1 (6 bases). V was trimmed by 0 bases and J by 8 bases, leaving 7 bases between them. CDR3 size: 12 residues. The germline gives CDR1 MNHEY, CDR2 SMNVEV (reference sequence). For the CDR3, the DNA is TGTGCCAGCAGTTTATCAGGGGGGGAAGCTTTCTTT. Protein product: CASSLSGGEAFF.

This sequence joins TRBV28 and TRBJ2-3, with D unclear. CDR3 length equals 11 residues. Germline-derived CDR1 and CDR2 are MDHEN and SYDVKM. Trimming took 7 bases from V and 6 from J, leaving 8 bases between them. The CDR3 coding sequence is TGTGCCAGCATGTATAGGGATACGCAGTATTTT. Translated: CASMYRDTQYF.